The subject of this entry is one T cell receptor (beta chain). The sample is drawn from a study of blood T cell repertoires in COVID-19. Using immunoSEQ multiplex PCR, the repertoire was profiled, and TCRdb retains in-frame clones only, with some absent. The sample holds 300,000 to 400,000 clones, around 87% seen once. V was trimmed by 7 bases and J by 2 bases, leaving 11 bases between them. Per the germline V gene, CDR1 is SQVTM and CDR2 is ANQGSEA. CDR3 length: 12 residues. The sequenced sample was PBMCs or T cells enriched from blood (not recorded which). This TCR derives from a woman aged 30 to 39 with acute COVID-19. The chain employs TRBV29-1 and TRBJ1-2; possible D gene TRBD1, 5 bases. The CDR3 DNA reads as TGCAGCGCTTCCGACAGAAACTATGGCTACACCTTC. Translation gives CSASDRNYGYTF.